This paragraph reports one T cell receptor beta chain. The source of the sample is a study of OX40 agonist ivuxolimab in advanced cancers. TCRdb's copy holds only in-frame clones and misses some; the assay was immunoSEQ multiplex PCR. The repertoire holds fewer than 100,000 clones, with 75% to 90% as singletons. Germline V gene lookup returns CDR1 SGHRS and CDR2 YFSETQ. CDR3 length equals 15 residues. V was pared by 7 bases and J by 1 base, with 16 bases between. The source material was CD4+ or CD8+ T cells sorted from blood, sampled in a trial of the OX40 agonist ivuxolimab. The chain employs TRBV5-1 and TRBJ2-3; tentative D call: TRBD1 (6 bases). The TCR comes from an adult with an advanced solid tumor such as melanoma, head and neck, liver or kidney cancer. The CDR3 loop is CASWIEKGGTDTQYF. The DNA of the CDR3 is TGCGCCAGCTGGATCGAGAAGGGGGGCACAGATACGCAGTATTTT.